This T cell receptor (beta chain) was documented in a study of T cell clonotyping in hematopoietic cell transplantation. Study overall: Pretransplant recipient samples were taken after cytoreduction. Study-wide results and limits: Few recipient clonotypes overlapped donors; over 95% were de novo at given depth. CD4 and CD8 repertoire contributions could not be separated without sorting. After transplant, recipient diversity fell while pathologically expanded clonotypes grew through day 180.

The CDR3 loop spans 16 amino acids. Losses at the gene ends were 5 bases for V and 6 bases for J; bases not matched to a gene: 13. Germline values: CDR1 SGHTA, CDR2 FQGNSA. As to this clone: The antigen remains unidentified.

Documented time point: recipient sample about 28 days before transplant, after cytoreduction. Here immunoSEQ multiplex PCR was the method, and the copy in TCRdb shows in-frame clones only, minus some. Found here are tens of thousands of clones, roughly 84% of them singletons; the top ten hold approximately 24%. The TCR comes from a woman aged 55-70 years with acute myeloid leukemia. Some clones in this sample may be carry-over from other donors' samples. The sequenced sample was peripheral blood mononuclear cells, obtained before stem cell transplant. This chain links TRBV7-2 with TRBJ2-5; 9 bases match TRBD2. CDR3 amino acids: CASSPTGTSFQKTQYF. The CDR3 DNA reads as TGTGCCAGCAGCCCAACCGGGACTAGCTTTCAAAAGACCCAGTACTTC.